Here is one T cell receptor (beta chain) with its context. The investigators amplified TCR beta CDR3 regions from RNA transcripts. First-round RT-PCR of the TCR CDR3 relied on the HTBI primer set. TCRdb reanalysed the multiplex PCR reads using MiXCR and keeps one entry per CDR3 protein. The sample records roughly 290,000 distinct CDR3 sequences, over 15% being singletons. The sample originates from a study of T cells in Graves' hyperthyroidism and ophthalmopathy. This receptor was obtained from an older woman with Graves' ophthalmopathy. Input material: blood.

CDR3 residues: CASSVGGTSGTDTQYF. For the CDR3, the DNA is TGTGCCAGCAGCGTAGGGGGGACTAGCGGCACAGATACGCAGTATTTT. The chain recombines TRBV9 with TRBJ2-3; the match to TRBD2 covers 10 bases. V was pared by 0 bases and J by 1 base, with 2 bases of the junction left unmatched. The germline V gene encodes CDR1 SGDLS and CDR2 YYNGEE. The CDR3 loop spans 16 amino acids.